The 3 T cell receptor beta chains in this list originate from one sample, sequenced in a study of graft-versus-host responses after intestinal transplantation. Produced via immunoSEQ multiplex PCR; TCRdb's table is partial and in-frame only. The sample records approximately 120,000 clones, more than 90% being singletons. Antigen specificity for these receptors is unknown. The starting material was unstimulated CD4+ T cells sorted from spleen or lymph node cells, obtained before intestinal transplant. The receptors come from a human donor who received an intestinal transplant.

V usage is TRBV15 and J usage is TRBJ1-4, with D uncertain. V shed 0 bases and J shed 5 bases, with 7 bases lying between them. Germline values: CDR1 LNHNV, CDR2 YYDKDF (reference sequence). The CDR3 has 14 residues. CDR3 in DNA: TGTGCCACCAGCAGAGATCTTGAGAATGAAAAACTGTTTTTT. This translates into CATSRDLENEKLFF.

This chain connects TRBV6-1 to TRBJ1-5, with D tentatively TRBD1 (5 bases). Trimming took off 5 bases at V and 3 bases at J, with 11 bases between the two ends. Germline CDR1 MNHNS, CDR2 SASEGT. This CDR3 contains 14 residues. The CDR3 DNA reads TGTGCCAGCAGTATGGGGGTATCCAATCAGCCCCAGCATTTT. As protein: CASSMGVSNQPQHF.

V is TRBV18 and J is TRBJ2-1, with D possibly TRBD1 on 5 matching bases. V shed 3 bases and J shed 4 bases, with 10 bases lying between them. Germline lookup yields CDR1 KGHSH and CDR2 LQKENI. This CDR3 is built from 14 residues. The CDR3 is CASSPATVYNEQFF. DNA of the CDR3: TGTGCCAGCTCACCGGCGACAGTTTACAATGAGCAGTTCTTC.